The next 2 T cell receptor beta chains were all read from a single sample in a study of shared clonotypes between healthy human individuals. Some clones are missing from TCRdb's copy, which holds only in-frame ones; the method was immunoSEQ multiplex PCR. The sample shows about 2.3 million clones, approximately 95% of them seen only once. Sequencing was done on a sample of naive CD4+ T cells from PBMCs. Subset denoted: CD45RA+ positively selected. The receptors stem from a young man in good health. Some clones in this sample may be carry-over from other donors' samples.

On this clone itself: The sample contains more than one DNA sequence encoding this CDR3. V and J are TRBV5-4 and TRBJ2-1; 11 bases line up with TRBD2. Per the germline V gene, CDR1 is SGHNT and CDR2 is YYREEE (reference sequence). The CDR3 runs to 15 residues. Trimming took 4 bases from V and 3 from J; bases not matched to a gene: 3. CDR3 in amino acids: CASSAGTSGYNEQFF. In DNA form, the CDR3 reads TGTGCCAGCAGCGCCGGGACTAGCGGCTACAATGAGCAGTTCTTC.

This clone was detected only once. CDR3 amino acids: CASSSSQGREKLFF. The CDR3 coding sequence is TGTGCCAGCAGCTCCAGCCAGGGTCGGGAAAAACTGTTTTTT. This chain uses TRBV7-9 with TRBJ1-4; perhaps TRBD1 as D (5 bases). The CDR3 runs 14 residues. Trimming took 4 bases from V and 8 from J, leaving 14 bases between them. Germline loops: CDR1 SEHNR, CDR2 FQNEAQ (reference sequence).